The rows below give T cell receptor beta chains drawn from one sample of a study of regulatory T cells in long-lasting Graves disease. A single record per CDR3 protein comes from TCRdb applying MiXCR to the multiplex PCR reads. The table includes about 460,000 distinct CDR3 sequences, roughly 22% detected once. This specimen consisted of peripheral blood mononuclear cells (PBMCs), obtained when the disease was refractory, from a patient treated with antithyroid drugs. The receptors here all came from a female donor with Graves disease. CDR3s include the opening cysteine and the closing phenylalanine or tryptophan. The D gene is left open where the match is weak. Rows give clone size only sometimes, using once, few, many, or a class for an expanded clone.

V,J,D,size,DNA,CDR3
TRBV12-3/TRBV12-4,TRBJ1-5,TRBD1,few,TGTGCCAGCAATCGACAGGGAATTAGGCAGCCCCAGCATTTT,CASNRQGIRQPQHF
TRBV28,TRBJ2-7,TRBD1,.,TGTGCCAGCAGTTTCTTGTCCGGCAGGGGGCTGGAGTTC,CASSFLSGRGLEF
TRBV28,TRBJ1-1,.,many,TGTGCCAGCAGTTTAGATAGATGGGGGCTTGCAAGCACTGAAGCTTTCTTT,CASSLDRWGLASTEAFF
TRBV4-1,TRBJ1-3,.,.,TGCGCCAGCAGCCAGGGGGGAATTTCGAGCTCTGGAAACACCATATATTTT,CASSQGGISSSGNTIYF
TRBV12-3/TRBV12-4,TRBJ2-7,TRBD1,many,TGTGCCAGCAGTTTGTCGGGACAGGGCCAATACGAGCAGTACTTC,CASSLSGQGQYEQYF
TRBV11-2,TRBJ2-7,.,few,TGTGCCAGCAGCTCCCCTCCGGGGCATATTCCCTACGAGCAGTACTTC,CASSSPPGHIPYEQYF
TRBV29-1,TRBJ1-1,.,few,TGCAGCGGAGCGGGGGAGGGGACTGAAGCTTTCTTT,CSGAGEGTEAFF
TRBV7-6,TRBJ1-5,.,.,TGTGCCAGCAGACCGGGTCGGAGGAATCAGCCCCAGCATTTT,CASRPGRRNQPQHF
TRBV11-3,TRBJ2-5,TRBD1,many,TGTGCCAGCAGCCTTGGGACAGGGGGTGGTCAAGAGACCCAGTACTTC,CASSLGTGGGQETQYF
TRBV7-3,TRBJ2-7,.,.,TGTGCCAGCAGCTTAACAGGACATTCCTACGAGCAGTACTTC,CASSLTGHSYEQYF
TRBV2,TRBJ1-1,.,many,TGTGCCAGCAGGGACTCCACAGGGATGAGCACTGAAGCTTTCTTT,CASRDSTGMSTEAFF
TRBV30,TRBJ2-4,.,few,TGTGCCTGGAGTGTACGAGGGGACATTCAGTACTTC,CAWSVRGDIQYF
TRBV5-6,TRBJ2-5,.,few,TGTGCCAGCAGCTTATACTGGCGGGCGGAGACCCAGTACTTC,CASSLYWRAETQYF
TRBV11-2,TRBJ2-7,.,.,TGTGCCAGCAGCTTACCGGCAGGGTCAACCTACGAGCAGTACTTC,CASSLPAGSTYEQYF
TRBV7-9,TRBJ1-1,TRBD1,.,TGTGCCAGCAGCCCGAGGACAGGGGGCGCCTGGAACACTGAAGCTTTCTTT,CASSPRTGGAWNTEAFF
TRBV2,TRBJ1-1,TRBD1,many,TGTGCCAGCATCGGACAGGGGGCGAACACTGAAGCTTTCTTT,CASIGQGANTEAFF
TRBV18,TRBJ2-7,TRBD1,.,TGTGCCACCTCGGGACAGGGCTACGAGCAGTACTTC,CATSGQGYEQYF
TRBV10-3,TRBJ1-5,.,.,TGTGCCATCAGTGAGTTACAAGACAATCAGCCCCAGCATTTT,CAISELQDNQPQHF
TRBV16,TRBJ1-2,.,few,TGTGCCAGCAGCCAGAAGGGCTCCGGCTACACCTTC,CASSQKGSGYTF
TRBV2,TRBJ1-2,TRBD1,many,TGTGCCAGCAGTGTCGAACAGGGGATCTATGGCTACACCTTC,CASSVEQGIYGYTF
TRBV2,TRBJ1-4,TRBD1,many,TGTGCCAGCACCAGGGACAGGTTAAATGAAAAACTGTTTTTT,CASTRDRLNEKLFF
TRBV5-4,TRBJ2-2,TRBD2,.,TGTGCCAGCAGCTTGGACGCGGGGGGGAACACCGGGGAGCTGTTTTTT,CASSLDAGGNTGELFF
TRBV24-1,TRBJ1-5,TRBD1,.,TGTGCCACCAGTGTGGGACAGGGGGCCGGCAATCAGCCCCAGCATTTT,CATSVGQGAGNQPQHF
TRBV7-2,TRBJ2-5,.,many,TGTGCCAGCAGCTTAGTAGGGCAGGCTAACCAAGAGACCCAGTACTTC,CASSLVGQANQETQYF
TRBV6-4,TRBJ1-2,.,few,TGTGCCAGCAGTTACGCAACCGACAAGGTAACGGACTATGGCTACACCTTC,CASSYATDKVTDYGYTF
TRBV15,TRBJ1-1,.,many,TGTGCCACCAGCAGCCCAGGACTGCTGAACACTGAAGCTTTCTTT,CATSSPGLLNTEAFF
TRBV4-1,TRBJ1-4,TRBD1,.,TGCGCCAGCAGCCAAGGCGACAGGGGTGGTAATGAAAAACTGTTTTTT,CASSQGDRGGNEKLFF
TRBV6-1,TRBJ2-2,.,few,TGTGCCAGCGGGCCGGGGAGGACCGGGGAGCTGTTTTTT,CASGPGRTGELFF
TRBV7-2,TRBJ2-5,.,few,TGTGCCAGCAGCTCGGCGGGGAGACAAGAGACCCAGTACTTC,CASSSAGRQETQYF
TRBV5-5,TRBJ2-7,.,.,TGTACCAGCAGCTTGGCCGCTACCTACGAGCAGTACTTC,CTSSLAATYEQYF
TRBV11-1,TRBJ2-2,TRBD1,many,TGTGCCAGCACCACTTGGACAGGGAAAACCGGGGAGCTGTTTTTT,CASTTWTGKTGELFF
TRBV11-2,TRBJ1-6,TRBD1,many,TGTGCCAGCAGCACAGGGGTTGCGAATTCACCCCTCCACTTT,CASSTGVANSPLHF
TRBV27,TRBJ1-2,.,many,TGTGCCAGCAGCAGGTGGGGGAACTATGGCTACACCTTC,CASSRWGNYGYTF
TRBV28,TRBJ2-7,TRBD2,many,TGTGCCAGCAGCTCCATAAGCGGGGGGGGCTACGAGCAGTACTTC,CASSSISGGGYEQYF